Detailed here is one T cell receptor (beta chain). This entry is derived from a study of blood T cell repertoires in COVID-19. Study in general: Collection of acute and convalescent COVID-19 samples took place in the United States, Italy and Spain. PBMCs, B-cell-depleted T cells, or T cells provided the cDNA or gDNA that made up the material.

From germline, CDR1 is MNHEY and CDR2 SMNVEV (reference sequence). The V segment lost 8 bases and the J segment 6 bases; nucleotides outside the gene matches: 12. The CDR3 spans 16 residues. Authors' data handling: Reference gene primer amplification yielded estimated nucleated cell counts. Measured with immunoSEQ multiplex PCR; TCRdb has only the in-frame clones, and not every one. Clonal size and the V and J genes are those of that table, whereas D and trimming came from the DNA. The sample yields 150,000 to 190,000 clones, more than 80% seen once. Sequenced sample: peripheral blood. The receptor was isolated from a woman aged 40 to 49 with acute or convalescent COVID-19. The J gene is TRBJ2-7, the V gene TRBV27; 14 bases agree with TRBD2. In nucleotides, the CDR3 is TGTGCCAGCTGGAAGCCGACTAGCGGGAGGGTAGGCGAGCAGTACTTC. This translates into CASWKPTSGRVGEQYF.